The present TCR beta chain was sequenced within a study of blood T cell repertoires in COVID-19. Overall study: COVID-19 samples collected from the United States, Italy and Spain covered acute and convalescent phases. Sources were T cells, B-cell-depleted T cells, or PBMCs; the material itself was cDNA or gDNA.

The authors' processing: From reference gene primer amplification, estimates of nucleated cell counts were derived. TCRdb's copy holds only in-frame clones and misses some; the assay was immunoSEQ multiplex PCR. Clone size and the V and J calls come from that table; the DNA yielded D and trimming. This sample has about 120,000 clones, with 85% to 90% found just once. The CDR3 runs to 14 residues. CDR1 is MRHNA and CDR2 is SNTAGT in the germline V gene. Trimming at V came to 6 bases and at J to 6 bases, leaving 4 bases not matched to a gene. This TCR was sampled from a man between 65 and 79 years old with active or convalescent COVID-19. The rearrangement links TRBV6-4 to TRBJ2-1; 11 bases fit TRBD2. Sequencing input: peripheral blood. DNA of the CDR3: TGTGCCAGCAGCGAACTAGCGGGGGTCAATGAGCAGTTCTTC. Translated: CASSELAGVNEQFF.